This TCR beta chain is drawn from a study of blood T cell repertoires in COVID-19. The V gene end was trimmed by 7 bases and the J gene end by 6 bases; junction bases not matched to a gene: 7. CDR3 size: 14 residues. Germline V gives CDR1 SNHLY, CDR2 FYNNEI. TCRdb's copy holds only in-frame clones and misses some; the assay was immunoSEQ multiplex PCR. The sample consists of 350,000 to 500,000 clones, around nine tenths of them appearing once. The rearrangement links TRBV2 to TRBJ2-1; 9 bases are a match to TRBD2. The sample was PBMCs or T cells enriched from blood (not recorded which). The TCR sequence derives from a woman aged 18-30 years who had been exposed to COVID-19. CDR3: CASIRGGGGNEQFF. CDR3 sequence (DNA): TGTGCCAGCATAAGAGGCGGGGGGGGCAATGAGCAGTTCTTC.